This TCR beta chain was documented in a study of blood T cell repertoires in COVID-19. Study overall: From T cells, B-cell-depleted T cells, or PBMCs came the material, which was cDNA or gDNA.

Patients at the Seattle site were enrolled during active infection and followed longitudinally. Trimming shortened V by 6 bases and J by 4 bases, and 10 bases separated the two germline ends. Germline assignment: CDR1 SGHDT and CDR2 YYEEEE. CDR3 length: 12 amino acids. Profiling relied on immunoSEQ multiplex PCR, and the TCRdb table lists in-frame clones only, not all of them. The sample carries just over 250,000 clones, approximately 89% recorded once. The specimen sequenced was peripheral blood. The chain recombines TRBV5-6 with TRBJ1-2; D may be TRBD1 (5 bases). The clonotype was recovered from a woman in her 70s with COVID-19, enrolled during active disease. The CDR3 DNA sequence: TGTGCCAGCACCCAGGGTCCCTATGGCTACACCTTC. Translated: CASTQGPYGYTF.